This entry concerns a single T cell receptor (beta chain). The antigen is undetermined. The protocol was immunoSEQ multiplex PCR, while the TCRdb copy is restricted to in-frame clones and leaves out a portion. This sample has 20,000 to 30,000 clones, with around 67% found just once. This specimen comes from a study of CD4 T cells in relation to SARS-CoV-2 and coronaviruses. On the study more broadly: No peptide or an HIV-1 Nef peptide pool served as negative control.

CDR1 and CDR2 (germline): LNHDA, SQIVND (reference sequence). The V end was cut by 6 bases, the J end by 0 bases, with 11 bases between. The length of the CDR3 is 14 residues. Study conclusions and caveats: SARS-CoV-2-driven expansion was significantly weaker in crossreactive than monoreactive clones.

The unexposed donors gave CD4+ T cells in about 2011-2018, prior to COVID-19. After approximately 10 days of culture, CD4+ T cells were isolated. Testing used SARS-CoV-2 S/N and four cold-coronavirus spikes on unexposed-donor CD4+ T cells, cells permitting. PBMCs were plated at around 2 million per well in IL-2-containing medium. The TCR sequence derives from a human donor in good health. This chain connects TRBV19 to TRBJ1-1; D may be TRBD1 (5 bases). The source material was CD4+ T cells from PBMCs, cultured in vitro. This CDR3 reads CASSSGLMNTEAFF. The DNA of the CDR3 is TGTGCCAGTAGCTCGGGGCTCATGAACACTGAAGCTTTCTTT.